This TCR beta chain was profiled in a study of shared clonotypes between healthy human individuals. The study, taken as a whole, reports: How much donors shared clonotypes was expected to be affected by sequencing depth. The study found about 5% of naive CD4 clonotypes shared across four donors.

This clone was detected many times. The antigen is undetermined. CDR3 length equals 14 residues. V shed 2 bases, J shed 4 bases, and the junction held 5 bases outside the gene matches. Germline assignment: CDR1 MNHEY and CDR2 SVGAGI. The genomic DNA of each subset was split evenly across several immunoSEQ plates. Produced via immunoSEQ multiplex PCR; TCRdb's table is partial and in-frame only. Of around 940,000 clones in the sample, over 60% were seen once. This chain uses TRBV6-5 with TRBJ2-7; 7 nucleotides agree with TRBD1. Material: memory CD4+ T cells sorted from blood. Sample subset: CD45RA-negative fraction. The receptor was isolated from a young man in good health. The CDR3 sequence is CASSYGYRGYEQYF. The CDR3 DNA follows: TGTGCCAGCAGTTACGGTTACAGGGGTTACGAGCAGTACTTC.